The sequence of this TCR beta chain was determined in a study of blood T cell repertoires in COVID-19. At the level of the study: The United States, Italy and Spain were the sources of the acute and convalescent COVID-19 samples. Sample material is recorded as cDNA or gDNA derived from T cells, B-cell-depleted T cells, or PBMCs.

In the original workflow: Estimates of nucleated cell counts were drawn from the amplification of reference gene primers. Using immunoSEQ multiplex PCR, the repertoire was profiled, and TCRdb retains in-frame clones only, with some absent. Clone size and V and J calls were adopted from that table, with D and trimming inferred from the DNA. This sample carries fewer than 350,000 clones, over 75% of them seen once, and the ten largest clones take 7.2%. CDR3 length equals 14 residues. With 8 bases clipped from V and 6 bases from J, the junction kept 8 bases outside the gene matches. Germline CDR1 LGHDT, CDR2 YNNKEL (reference sequence).

What was sequenced was peripheral blood. The chain combines TRBV3-1 (or the pseudogene TRBV3-2) with TRBJ1-4; 8 nucleotides agree with TRBD1. The clonotype comes from a human donor in a cohort sampled during active COVID-19. DNA for the CDR3: TGTGCCAGCGGCACCTCGGGACAGGATGAAAAACTGTTTTTT. It is translated as CASGTSGQDEKLFF.